The entry below gives a single T cell receptor beta chain sequence along with its context. Its specificity is unknown. TCRdb reprocessed the RT-PCR reads via MiXCR and lists one record per CDR3 protein. The sample consists of under 750,000 distinct CDR3 sequences, approximately 12% of them appearing once. These data are taken from a study of response to subunit inactivated influenza vaccine. Study outcomes and limitations: Every seasonal influenza vaccination brings in few new T cells, the authors suggested.

The CDR3 is made up of 15 amino acids. V lost 1 base to trimming and J lost 8 bases, with 14 bases between them. The receptor was isolated from a man aged 50 to 60 who received an inactivated influenza vaccine. Here the sequenced sample was PBMCs from blood, taken on the day of vaccination. V usage is TRBV12-3 or TRBV12-4 and J usage is TRBJ1-4; maybe TRBD1 (5 bases). In DNA form, the CDR3 reads TGTGCCAGCAGTTTAGGGCACGGGGCCCCCGAAAAACTGTTTTTT. It is translated as CASSLGHGAPEKLFF.